This T cell receptor (beta chain) came from a study of CD8 T cells in ankylosing spondylitis. Findings and caveats of the study: A motif of roughly 8 highly homologous TCR beta variants was seen as apparently characteristic of ankylosing spondylitis blood.

CDR3 length equals 17 residues. Per the germline V gene, CDR1 is SGHAT and CDR2 is FQNNGV. J gave up 3 bases and V 6 bases, and 10 bases lay outside the gene matches. Quantitative barcoded 5'-RACE was used to prepare TCR beta libraries. TCRdb redid the calling of the 5' RACE reads with MiXCR, one entry per CDR3 protein. The sample lists 150,000 to 200,000 distinct CDR3 sequences, 10% to 15% occurring once. Worth noting for this clonotype: Its antigen is as yet unknown.

This chain uses TRBV11-2 with TRBJ2-1, with 11 bases matching TRBD2. The clonotype comes from a female donor with ankylosing spondylitis or in good health (not recorded which). What was sequenced was blood, either unsorted or a sorted T cell fraction (not recorded which). As DNA, the CDR3 is TGTGCCAGCAGTGAACTTAGCGGGAGGGCCCTCTACAATGAGCAGTTCTTC. Translation gives CASSELSGRALYNEQFF.